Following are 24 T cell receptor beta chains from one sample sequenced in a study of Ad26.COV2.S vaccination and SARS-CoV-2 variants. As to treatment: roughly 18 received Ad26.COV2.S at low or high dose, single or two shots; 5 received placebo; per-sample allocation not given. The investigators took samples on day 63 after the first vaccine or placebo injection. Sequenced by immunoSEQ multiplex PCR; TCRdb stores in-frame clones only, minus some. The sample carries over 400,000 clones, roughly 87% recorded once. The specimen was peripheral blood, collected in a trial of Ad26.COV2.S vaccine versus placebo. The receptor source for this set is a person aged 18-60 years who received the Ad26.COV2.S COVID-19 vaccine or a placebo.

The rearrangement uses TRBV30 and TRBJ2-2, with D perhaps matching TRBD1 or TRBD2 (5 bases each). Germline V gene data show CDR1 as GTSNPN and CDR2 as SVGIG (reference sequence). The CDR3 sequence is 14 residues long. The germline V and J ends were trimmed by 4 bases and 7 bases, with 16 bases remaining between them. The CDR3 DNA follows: TGTGCCTGGATGATAGGGGAGATTAGCGGGGAGCTGTTTTTT. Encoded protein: CAWMIGEISGELFF.

The CDR3 reads CASSQGVSWFTDTQYF. In DNA form, the CDR3 reads TGTGCCAGCAGCCAAGGGGTTAGTTGGTTCACAGATACGCAGTATTTT. This chain connects TRBV14 to TRBJ2-3; D is ambiguous. There are 16 residues in the CDR3. Germline V lookup: CDR1 SGHDN, CDR2 FVKESK. Trimming left V 1 base short and J 2 bases short, with 13 bases between. Based on the CDR3 plus reference TRBV14 and TRBJ2-3, the full variable domain is EAGVTQFPSHSVIEKGQTVTLRCDPISGHDNLYWYRRVMGKEIKFLLHFVKESKQDESGMPNNRFLAERTGGTYSTLKVQPAELEDSGVYFCASSQGVSWFTDTQYFGPGTRLTVL.

The CDR3 is CASSASGFGYEQYF. CDR3 nucleotides: TGTGCCAGCAGCGCATCAGGGTTTGGCTACGAGCAGTACTTC. The V call is TRBV9, the J call TRBJ2-7; the D gene is possibly TRBD1 (5 bases). The CDR3 is made up of 14 amino acids. The germline V and J ends were trimmed by 3 bases and 3 bases, with 13 bases remaining between them. Germline CDR1 is SGDLS and CDR2 is YYNGEE.

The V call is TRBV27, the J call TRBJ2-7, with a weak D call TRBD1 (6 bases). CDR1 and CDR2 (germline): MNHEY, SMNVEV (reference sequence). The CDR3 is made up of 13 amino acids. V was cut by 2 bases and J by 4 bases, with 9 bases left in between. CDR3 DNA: TGTGCCAGCAGTTTACGGACAGCATACGAGCAGTACTTC. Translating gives CASSLRTAYEQYF.

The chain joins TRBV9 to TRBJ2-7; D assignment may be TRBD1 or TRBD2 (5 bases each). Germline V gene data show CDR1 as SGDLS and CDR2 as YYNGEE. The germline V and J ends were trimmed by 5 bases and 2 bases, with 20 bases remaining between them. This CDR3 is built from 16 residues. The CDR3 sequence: CASSEGWGSQAYEQYF. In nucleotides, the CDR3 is TGTGCCAGCAGTGAGGGATGGGGGAGCCAAGCCTACGAGCAGTACTTC.

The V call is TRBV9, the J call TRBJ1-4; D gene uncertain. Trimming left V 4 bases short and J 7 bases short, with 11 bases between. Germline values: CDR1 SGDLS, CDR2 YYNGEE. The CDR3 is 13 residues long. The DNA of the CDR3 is TGTGCCAGCAGCCGCGGCTCCGGTGAAAAACTGTTTTTT. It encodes CASSRGSGEKLFF.

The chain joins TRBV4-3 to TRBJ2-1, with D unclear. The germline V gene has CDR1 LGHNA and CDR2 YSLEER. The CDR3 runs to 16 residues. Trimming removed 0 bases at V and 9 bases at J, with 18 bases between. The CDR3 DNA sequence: TGCGCCAGCAGCCAAGATCTTGCGACAACCAGTGGTGAGCAGTTCTTC. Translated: CASSQDLATTSGEQFF.

In DNA, the CDR3 is TGTGCCAGCAGCTTGGGTACGTCCCAAGAGACCCAGTACTTC. Encoded protein: CASSLGTSQETQYF. This rearrangement joins TRBV5-4 to TRBJ2-5; D call uncertain. Germline V gene data show CDR1 as SGHNT and CDR2 as YYREEE (reference sequence). CDR3 size: 14 residues. Trimming left V 0 bases short and J 1 base short, with 7 bases between. The full variable domain, with the rest looked up from reference TRBV5-4 and TRBJ2-5, is ETGVTQSPTHLIKTRGQQVTLRCSSQSGHNTVSWYQQALGQGPQFIFQYYREEENGRGNFPPRFSGLQFPNYSSELNVNALELDDSALYLCASSLGTSQETQYFGPGTRLLVL.

The CDR3, as DNA: TGTGCCAGTAGTAGCTCCCAGGGTCAAGAGACCCAGTACTTC. This sequence encodes CASSSSQGQETQYF. The gene calls are TRBV19 and TRBJ2-5; perhaps TRBD1 as D (5 bases). Germline loops: CDR1 LNHDA, CDR2 SQIVND (reference sequence). The germline V and J ends were trimmed by 4 bases and 2 bases, with 11 bases remaining between them. The CDR3 is made up of 14 amino acids.

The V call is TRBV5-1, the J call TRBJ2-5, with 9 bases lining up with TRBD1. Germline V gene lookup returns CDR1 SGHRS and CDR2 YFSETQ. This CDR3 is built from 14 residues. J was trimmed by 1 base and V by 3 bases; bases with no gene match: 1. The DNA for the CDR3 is TGCGCCAGCAGCTGGGGACAGGGCCAAGAGACCCAGTACTTC. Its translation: CASSWGQGQETQYF.

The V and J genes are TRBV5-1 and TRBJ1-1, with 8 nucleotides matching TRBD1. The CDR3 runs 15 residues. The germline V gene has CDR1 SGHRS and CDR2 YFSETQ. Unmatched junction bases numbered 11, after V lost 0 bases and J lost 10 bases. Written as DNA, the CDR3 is TGCGCCAGCAGCTTGGATATCGGACAGGGAGTCCGAGCTTTCTTT. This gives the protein CASSLDIGQGVRAFF. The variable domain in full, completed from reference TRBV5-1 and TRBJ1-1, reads KAGVTQTPRYLIKTRGQQVTLSCSPISGHRSVSWYQQTPGQGLQFLFEYFSETQRNKGNFPGRFSGRQFSNSRSEMNVSTLELGDSALYLCASSLDIGQGVRAFFGQGTRLTVV.

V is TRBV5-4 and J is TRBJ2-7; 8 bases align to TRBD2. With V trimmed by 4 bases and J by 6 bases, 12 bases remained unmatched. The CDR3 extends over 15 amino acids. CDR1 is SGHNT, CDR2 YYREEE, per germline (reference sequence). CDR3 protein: CASSPPGLGAIEQYF. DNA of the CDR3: TGTGCCAGCAGCCCCCCGGGACTAGGGGCGATCGAGCAGTACTTC.

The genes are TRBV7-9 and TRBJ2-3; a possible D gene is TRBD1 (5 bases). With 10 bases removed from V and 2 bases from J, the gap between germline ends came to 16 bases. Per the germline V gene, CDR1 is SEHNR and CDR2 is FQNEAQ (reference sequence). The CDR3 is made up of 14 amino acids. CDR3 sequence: CATVVQGPTDTQYF. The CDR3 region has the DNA TGTGCCACCGTCGTGCAGGGCCCCACAGATACGCAGTATTTT.

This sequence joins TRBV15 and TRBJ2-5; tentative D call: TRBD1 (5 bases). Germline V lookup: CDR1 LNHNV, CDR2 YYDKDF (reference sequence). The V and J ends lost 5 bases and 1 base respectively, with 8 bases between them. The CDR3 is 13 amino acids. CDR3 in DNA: TGTGCCACCAGCTCAGGGTTCCAAGAGACCCAGTACTTC. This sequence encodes CATSSGFQETQYF.

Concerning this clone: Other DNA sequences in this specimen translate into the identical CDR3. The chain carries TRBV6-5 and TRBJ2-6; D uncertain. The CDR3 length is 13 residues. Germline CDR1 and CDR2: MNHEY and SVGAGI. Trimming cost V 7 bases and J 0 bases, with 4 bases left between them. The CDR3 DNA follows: TGTGCCAGCAAATCCTCTGGGGCCAACGTCCTGACTTTC. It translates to CASKSSGANVLTF.

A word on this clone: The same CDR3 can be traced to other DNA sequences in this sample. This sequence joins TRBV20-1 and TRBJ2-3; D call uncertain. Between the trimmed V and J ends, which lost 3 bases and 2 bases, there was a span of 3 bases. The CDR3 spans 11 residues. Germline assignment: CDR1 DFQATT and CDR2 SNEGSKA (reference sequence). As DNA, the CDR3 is TGCAGTGCTAGCTCCACAGATACGCAGTATTTT. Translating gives CSASSTDTQYF.

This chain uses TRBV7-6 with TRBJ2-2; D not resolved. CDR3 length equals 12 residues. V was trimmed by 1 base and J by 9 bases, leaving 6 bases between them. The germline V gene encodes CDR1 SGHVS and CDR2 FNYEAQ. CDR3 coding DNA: TGTGCCAGCAGCTTAGTCGGGCGGGAGCTGTTTTTT. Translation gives CASSLVGRELFF.

CDR3 in DNA: TGTGCCACCAGCAGAGACCGGGGGAGTACGTACTTC. Protein sequence: CATSRDRGSTYF. V gene TRBV15 combines with J gene TRBJ2-7; D is perhaps TRBD2 (6 bases). Trimming shortened V by 0 bases and J by 12 bases, and 12 bases separated the two germline ends. Germline CDR1 is LNHNV and CDR2 is YYDKDF (reference sequence). CDR3 size: 12 residues.

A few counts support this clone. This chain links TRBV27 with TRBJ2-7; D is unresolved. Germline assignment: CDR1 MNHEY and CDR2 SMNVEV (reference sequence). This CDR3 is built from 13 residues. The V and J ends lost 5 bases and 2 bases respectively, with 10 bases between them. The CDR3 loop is CASSATLTYEQYF. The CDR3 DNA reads TGTGCCAGCAGTGCGACTTTAACCTACGAGCAGTACTTC.

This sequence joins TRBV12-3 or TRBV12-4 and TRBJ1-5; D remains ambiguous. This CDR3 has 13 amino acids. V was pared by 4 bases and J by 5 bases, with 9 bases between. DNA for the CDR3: TGTGCCAGCAGTTGGGCGAGGGATCAGCCCCAGCATTTT. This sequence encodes CASSWARDQPQHF.

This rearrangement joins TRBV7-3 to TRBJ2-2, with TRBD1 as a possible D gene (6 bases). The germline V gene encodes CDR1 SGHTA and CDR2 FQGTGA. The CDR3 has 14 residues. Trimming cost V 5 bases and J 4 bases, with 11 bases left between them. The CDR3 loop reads CASSLSGATGELFF. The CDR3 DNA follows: TGTGCCAGCAGCCTGTCAGGGGCCACCGGGGAGCTGTTTTTT.

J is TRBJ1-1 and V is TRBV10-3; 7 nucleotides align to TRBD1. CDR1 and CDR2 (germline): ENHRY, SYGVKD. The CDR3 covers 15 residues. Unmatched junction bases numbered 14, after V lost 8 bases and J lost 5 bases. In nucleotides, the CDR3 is TGTGCCATCGGACCCGGGGAGGGGGCGGATACTGAAGCTTTCTTT. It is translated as CAIGPGEGADTEAFF.

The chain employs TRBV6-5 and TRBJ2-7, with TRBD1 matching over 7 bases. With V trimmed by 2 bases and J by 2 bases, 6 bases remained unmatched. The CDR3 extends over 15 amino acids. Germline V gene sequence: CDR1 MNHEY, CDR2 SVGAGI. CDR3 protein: CASSYGQGTAYEQYF. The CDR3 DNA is TGTGCCAGCAGTTACGGGCAGGGGACAGCCTACGAGCAGTACTTC.

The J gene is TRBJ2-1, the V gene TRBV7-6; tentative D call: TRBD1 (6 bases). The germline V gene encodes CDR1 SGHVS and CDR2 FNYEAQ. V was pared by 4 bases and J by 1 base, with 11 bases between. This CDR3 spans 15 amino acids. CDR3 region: CASSSRTGSYNEQFF. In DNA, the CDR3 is TGTGCCAGCAGCTCCCGAACAGGGTCCTACAATGAGCAGTTCTTC.